One sample yielded the 22 T cell receptor beta chains listed below, sequenced in a study of T-cell reconstitution after alpha-beta-depleted transplantation in children. Construction of the TCRbeta library involved unique molecular identifiers. TCRdb re-called the PCR reads with MiXCR, one entry per CDR3 protein. The profile shows some 840,000 distinct CDR3 sequences, around 15% of them singletons. Sequenced here: PBMCs, mostly from graft donor cells, sampled 360 days after TCRalphabeta/CD19-depleted stem cell transplant. All receptors derive from a male patient aged 10-17 years who had a stem cell transplant for acute lymphoblastic leukemia, so the T cells may come from the graft donor.

Ten or more counts support this clonotype. J is TRBJ2-1 and V is TRBV6-1; unclear D gene. Trimming removed 6 bases at V and 0 bases at J, with 12 bases between. The V gene's germline CDR1 is MNHNS and CDR2 SASEGT. The CDR3 sequence is 15 residues long. The CDR3: CASSTPPHSYNEQFF. CDR3 nucleotides: TGTGCCAGCAGCACGCCGCCCCACTCCTACAATGAGCAGTTCTTC.

This clonotype was seen a handful of times. The chain has TRBV6-5 and TRBJ2-3, with D possibly being TRBD1 (5 bases). CDR1 and CDR2 from the germline V gene are MNHEY and SVGAGI. Trimming stripped 3 bases from V and 2 bases from J, with 12 bases between. The CDR3 loop spans 15 amino acids. CDR3: CASSYYRQPTDTQYF. The CDR3 DNA sequence: TGTGCCAGCAGTTATTACCGACAGCCCACAGATACGCAGTATTTT.

In this sample, this clonotype turned up a few times. J is TRBJ2-7 and V is TRBV12-3 or TRBV12-4; unclear D gene. V lost 3 bases and J lost 6, with 15 bases in between. This CDR3 region has 14 residues. CDR3 bases: TGTGCCAGCAGTTTTGAAGGGCCGGTGGGCGAGCAGTACTTC. Translating it yields CASSFEGPVGEQYF.

The CDR3, as DNA: TGTGCCAGCAGCTTCCACTCCGGGACTAGCTCCTACAATGAGCAGTTCTTC. This encodes CASSFHSGTSSYNEQFF. The chain combines TRBV11-2 with TRBJ2-1, with TRBD2 matching 8 bases. This CDR3 comprises 17 residues. After removal of 3 bases from V and 0 bases from J, the junction contained 7 bases not matched to a gene. The V gene's germline CDR1 is SGHAT and CDR2 FQNNGV.

The V gene is TRBV20-1, the J gene TRBJ2-3; TRBD2 matches at 7 bases. Germline lookup yields CDR1 DFQATT and CDR2 SNEGSKA (reference sequence). V lost 0 bases to trimming and J lost 2 bases; unmatched junction nucleotides: 8. The CDR3 is made up of 16 amino acids. In DNA form, the CDR3 reads TGCAGTGCTAGAGATCCGGCTAGCGGATACACAGATACGCAGTATTTT. Residues: CSARDPASGYTDTQYF.

This chain joins TRBV29-1 and TRBJ1-2; D gene uncertain. The CDR3 totals 13 residues. Germline CDR1 is SQVTM and CDR2 is ANQGSEA. V dropped 3 bases and J dropped 1 base, with 9 bases sitting between them. CDR3 coding DNA: TGCAGCGTTGATCCCGGGAATAACTATGGCTACACCTTC. Protein product: CSVDPGNNYGYTF.

This clonotype was picked up many times. The chain links TRBV7-9 to TRBJ2-7; D may be TRBD1 (6 bases). Trimming pared 0 bases from V and 3 bases from J, leaving 12 bases between. Germline values: CDR1 SEHNR, CDR2 FQNEAQ (reference sequence). This CDR3 is built from 15 residues. CDR3 sequence: CASSLAPGQDYEQYF. CDR3 coding DNA: TGTGCCAGCAGCTTAGCCCCGGGACAAGACTACGAGCAGTACTTC.

A few counts support this clonotype. V usage is TRBV20-1 and J usage is TRBJ2-5, with 9 bases that match TRBD2. The CDR3 has 15 residues. Unmatched junction bases numbered 11, after V lost 4 bases and J lost 5 bases. The germline V gene has CDR1 DFQATT and CDR2 SNEGSKA (reference sequence). In nucleotides, the CDR3 is TGCAGTGCTACCTCTAGCGGGGACTTTCGGGAGACCCAGTACTTC. This gives the protein CSATSSGDFRETQYF.

The rearrangement links TRBV7-9 to TRBJ2-1, with no clear D. With 5 bases removed from V and 10 bases from J, the gap between germline ends came to 12 bases. The germline V gene encodes CDR1 SEHNR and CDR2 FQNEAQ (reference sequence). CDR3 length equals 12 residues. CDR3: CASSPDDWEQFF. DNA of the CDR3: TGTGCCAGCAGCCCCGACGACTGGGAGCAGTTCTTC. The full variable domain, rest sourced from reference TRBV7-9 and TRBJ2-1, is DTGVSQNPRHKITKRGQNVTFRCDPISEHNRLYWYRQTLGQGPEFLTYFQNEAQLEKSRLLSDRFSAERPKGSFSTLEIQRTEQGDSAMYLCASSPDDWEQFFGPGTRLTVL.

DNA of the CDR3: TGTGCCAGCACCCAGGGAGAAGCCCTGGGAGAGACCCAGTACTTC. Translated, it gives CASTQGEALGETQYF. The V and J genes are TRBV2 and TRBJ2-5; D is tentatively TRBD1 or TRBD2 (5 bases each). V was cut by 7 bases and J by 4 bases, with 19 bases left in between. Germline V gene sequence: CDR1 SNHLY, CDR2 FYNNEI. This CDR3 has 15 residues.

The chain links TRBV5-1 to TRBJ2-5; D may be TRBD1 (6 bases). The CDR3 is 15 amino acids. Trimming removed 2 bases at V and 5 bases at J, with 16 bases between. Germline loops: CDR1 SGHRS, CDR2 YFSETQ. The DNA for the CDR3 is TGCGCCAGCAGCTTTCGGACAGACGCACGGGAGACCCAGTACTTC. It translates to CASSFRTDARETQYF.

In this sample, this clonotype turned up many times. This rearrangement joins TRBV5-1 to TRBJ2-3, with 9 positions matching TRBD2. Per germline, CDR1 SGHRS and CDR2 YFSETQ. V trimming: 6 bases; J trimming: 2 bases; junction bases outside the gene matches: 10. The CDR3 extends over 16 amino acids. The DNA for the CDR3 is TGCGCCAGCATCAGTAGCGGGAGCCCTCCCACAGATACGCAGTATTTT. Protein sequence: CASISSGSPPTDTQYF.

In its sample, this clonotype was seen many times. CDR3: CASSPGAREKTGELFF. In DNA, the CDR3 is TGCGCCAGCAGCCCAGGTGCGAGGGAGAAGACCGGGGAGCTGTTTTTT. The chain carries TRBV5-1 and TRBJ2-2; D perhaps matches TRBD2 (5 bases). Trimming removed 4 bases at V and 5 bases at J, with 18 bases between. This CDR3 spans 16 amino acids. Germline V gene sequence: CDR1 SGHRS, CDR2 YFSETQ.

This clonotype was counted only a few times. The genes are TRBV29-1 and TRBJ2-7; the match to TRBD1 covers 10 bases. Germline V lookup: CDR1 SQVTM, CDR2 ANQGSEA. J gave up 3 bases and V 3 bases, and 5 bases lay outside the gene matches. This CDR3 has 14 residues. CDR3 nucleotides: TGCAGCGTTGAGTTCGGGGACAGGGGCTACGAGCAGTACTTC. This codes for CSVEFGDRGYEQYF.

This clonotype was detected ten times or more. In nucleotides, the CDR3 is TGTGCCAGCAGCCAATTGTTCTCCTACAATGAGCAGTTCTTC. The encoded protein is CASSQLFSYNEQFF. V is TRBV12-3 or TRBV12-4 and J is TRBJ2-1; D gene ambiguous. The CDR3 totals 14 residues. Deletions cut 6 bases from V and 0 bases from J, with 9 bases between.

The chain carries TRBV13 and TRBJ2-5; D not resolved. Germline-derived CDR1 and CDR2 are PRHDT and FYEKMQ (reference sequence). CDR3 length: 15 residues. Trimming took off 5 bases at V and 5 bases at J, with 18 bases between the two ends. The CDR3 reads CASSLYESGGETQYF. The CDR3 DNA sequence: TGTGCCAGCAGCCTCTACGAGTCCGGTGGCGAGACCCAGTACTTC.

V usage is TRBV3-1 and J usage is TRBJ2-3; D uncertain. Germline-derived CDR1 and CDR2 are LGHDT and YNNKEL (reference sequence). With 4 bases removed from V and 4 bases from J, the gap between germline ends came to 18 bases. This CDR3 region has 16 residues. The CDR3 DNA sequence: TGTGCCAGCAGCCGGACGGGCCCACTGGCGGCAGATACGCAGTATTTT. It encodes CASSRTGPLAADTQYF.

The chain uses TRBV2 and TRBJ2-2; TRBD2 is a possible D gene (5 bases). Per the germline V gene, CDR1 is SNHLY and CDR2 is FYNNEI. This CDR3 is 15 amino acids long. The V end lost 7 bases, the J end lost 0 bases, and 12 bases lay between the germline ends. CDR3 loop: CASKASGSNTGELFF. The CDR3 bases are TGTGCCAGCAAGGCAAGCGGTTCGAACACCGGGGAGCTGTTTTTT.

This sequence joins TRBV7-3 and TRBJ2-1, with 8 bases identical to TRBD2. Per the germline V gene, CDR1 is SGHTA and CDR2 is FQGTGA. The CDR3 runs 17 residues. Trimming took 1 base from V and 3 from J; bases not matched to a gene: 8. The CDR3 DNA reads TGTGCCAGCAGCTTAAAGGGAGCCAGCGGGGGCTACAATGAGCAGTTCTTC. Encoded protein: CASSLKGASGGYNEQFF.

The chain uses TRBV29-1 and TRBJ1-2; D may be TRBD1 (6 bases). Per the germline V gene, CDR1 is SQVTM and CDR2 is ANQGSEA. This CDR3 region has 13 residues. V lost 3 bases, J lost 3 bases, and 11 bases lay in between. In nucleotides, the CDR3 is TGCAGCGTTGATCCAGGGGACCACTATGGCTACACCTTC. Protein sequence: CSVDPGDHYGYTF.

This clonotype was seen only a few times. This chain connects TRBV12-3 or TRBV12-4 to TRBJ2-7; no firm D call. This CDR3 is built from 15 residues. The germline V and J ends were trimmed by 5 bases and 3 bases, with 17 bases remaining between them. The CDR3 DNA follows: TGTGCCAGCAGTCCCGCTGGCGGACGTTACTACGAGCAGTACTTC. The encoded protein is CASSPAGGRYYEQYF.

This rearrangement joins TRBV27 to TRBJ2-7; 7 nucleotides align to TRBD1. This CDR3 is built from 17 residues. Trimming removed 3 bases from V and 7 bases from J; junction bases left unmatched: 18. Germline CDR1 reads MNHEY; CDR2 reads SMNVEV (reference sequence). Here the CDR3 reads CASSLTVHSTGAPEQYF. The CDR3 DNA follows: TGTGCCAGCAGTTTGACAGTACACAGTACAGGGGCGCCTGAGCAGTACTTC.